Shown below are 9 T cell receptor beta chains from a single sample sequenced in a study of CXCR3-negative and CXCR3-positive naive CD8 T cells. TRB cDNA libraries were made by UMI-labeled 5' RACE. For each CDR3 protein, TCRdb gives one entry from its re-call of the 5' RACE reads, without DNA. This repertoire includes over 35,000 distinct CDR3 sequences. The sequenced material came from naive CXCR3- CD8+ T cells from blood. Subset given: CD45RO-CCR7+CD27+CD95- naive CD8+ T cells lacking CXCR3 (TNR3-). All receptors derive from a human donor in good health. Some clones in this sample may be carry-over from other donors' samples.

The CDR3 protein is CSVVEGVAYEQYF. This chain uses TRBV29-1 with TRBJ2-7; the D call from TCRdb, TRBD1, cannot be confirmed without DNA. Germline CDR1 and CDR2: SQVTM and ANQGSEA. CDR3 length equals 13 residues.

The V call is TRBV5-1, the J call TRBJ2-3. The CDR3 is 15 amino acids. Germline CDR1 and CDR2: SGHRS and YFSETQ. CDR3 loop: CASSLSTASTDTQYF.

V gene TRBV6-5 combines with J gene TRBJ1-5. The germline V gene encodes CDR1 MNHEY and CDR2 SVGAGI. CDR3 length equals 17 residues. The CDR3: CASSYSVDSLGNQPQHF.

The V gene is TRBV28, the J gene TRBJ2-1; TCRdb reports TRBD1, a call that lacks DNA to check it against. CDR3 length equals 11 residues. Germline loops: CDR1 MDHEN, CDR2 SYDVKM. This CDR3 reads CAARRGDEQFF.

This sequence joins TRBV29-1 and TRBJ2-7; TCRdb's D gene call, TRBD2, goes unchecked for lack of DNA. This CDR3 has 11 residues. CDR1 and CDR2 from the germline V gene are SQVTM and ANQGSEA. This CDR3 is CSVEKGGEQYF.

The chain joins TRBV4-1 to TRBJ2-5; TCRdb returns TRBD1, unconfirmable since there is no DNA. The CDR3 loop spans 15 amino acids. CDR1 and CDR2 from the germline V gene are MGHRA and YSYEKL. CDR3: CASSQDTRGVKTQYF.

The chain uses TRBV20-1 and TRBJ2-7; the D gene TCRdb calls, TRBD1, cannot be checked with no DNA. The germline gives CDR1 DFQATT, CDR2 SNEGSKA (reference sequence). The CDR3 runs 13 residues. The CDR3 is CSARYRGNPEQYF.

The chain joins TRBV4-1 to TRBJ1-1. The germline V gene has CDR1 MGHRA and CDR2 YSYEKL. CDR3 length equals 15 residues. The CDR3: CASSQGPHTNTEAFF.

The V gene is TRBV7-9, the J gene TRBJ1-1. CDR3 length: 15 amino acids. Germline V lookup: CDR1 SEHNR, CDR2 FQNEAQ (reference sequence). The CDR3 spells CASSLAWTKNTEAFF.